This record covers a single TCR beta chain. Authors' analysis steps: Nucleated cell counts were estimated from reference gene primer amplification. Repertoires were generated with immunoSEQ multiplex PCR, while TCRdb's copy carries only in-frame clones and drops some. D and trimming come from the DNA, and the V and J calls and clone size come from that table. The data show some 190,000 clones, roughly three quarters seen once. This entry is derived from a study of blood T cell repertoires in COVID-19. Whole-study context: Samples taken during acute and convalescent COVID-19 were collected in the United States, Italy and Spain. PBMCs, B-cell-depleted T cells, or T cells were the source of the cDNA or gDNA that made up the material.

The CDR3 loop spans 15 amino acids. Trimming cost V 3 bases and J 4 bases; bases outside gene matches: 1. Germline V gives CDR1 SGHKS, CDR2 YYEKEE (reference sequence). This clonotype was sampled from a woman aged 50 to 65 with active or convalescent COVID-19. Sequencing was performed on peripheral blood. The chain is built from TRBV5-5 and TRBJ2-1; 13 positions agree with TRBD2. CDR3 residues: CASSSLAGGYNEQFF. In DNA form, the CDR3 reads TGTGCCAGCAGCTCACTAGCGGGGGGGTACAATGAGCAGTTCTTC.